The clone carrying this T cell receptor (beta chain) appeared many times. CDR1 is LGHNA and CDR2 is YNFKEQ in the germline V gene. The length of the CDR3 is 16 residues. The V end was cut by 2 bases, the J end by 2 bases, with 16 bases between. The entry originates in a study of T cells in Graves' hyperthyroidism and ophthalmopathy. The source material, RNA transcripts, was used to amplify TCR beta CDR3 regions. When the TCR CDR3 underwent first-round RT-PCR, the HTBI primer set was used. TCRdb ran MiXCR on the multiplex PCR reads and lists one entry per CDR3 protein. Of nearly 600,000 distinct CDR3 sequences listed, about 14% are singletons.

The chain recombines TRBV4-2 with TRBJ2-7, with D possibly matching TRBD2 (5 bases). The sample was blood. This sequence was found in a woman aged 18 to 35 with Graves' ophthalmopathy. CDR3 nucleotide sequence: TGTGCCAGCAGCCAAAATGGACTTCGGCTCCCCTACGAGCAGTACTTC. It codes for CASSQNGLRLPYEQYF.